The 11 T cell receptor beta chains below all came from one sample that was sequenced in a study of blood T cells in healthy people across ages. A second about 7 to 12 cycle PCR used barcoded and J-beta primers. TCRdb re-called the 5' RACE reads with MiXCR, one entry per CDR3 protein. The data hold some 1.7 million distinct CDR3 sequences, with 28% observed a single time. The sequenced sample was blood. The origin of the receptors is a woman aged 25-40 years in good health.

Ten or more counts support this clonotype. The rearrangement joins TRBV7-2 to TRBJ2-7; the D is unclear. Per the germline V gene, CDR1 is SGHTA and CDR2 is FQGNSA. The CDR3 length is 15 residues. Trimming stripped 3 bases from V and 1 base from J, with 13 bases between. This CDR3 reads CASSLAFQGSYEQYF. CDR3 DNA sequence: TGTGCCAGCAGCTTGGCTTTCCAAGGGTCCTACGAGCAGTACTTC.

This clonotype was detected a few times. This chain uses TRBV5-1 with TRBJ2-6; weak D call: TRBD1 (6 bases). Germline CDR1 and CDR2: SGHRS and YFSETQ. The CDR3 runs to 18 residues. V dropped 0 bases and J dropped 0 bases, with 13 bases sitting between them. The DNA of the CDR3 is TGCGCCAGCAGCTTGGACCCAGGGGCCCTCTCTGGGGCCAACGTCCTGACTTTC. Its translation: CASSLDPGALSGANVLTF.

The CDR3 is CASSQDPGNYNEQFF. CDR3 nucleotides: TGCGCCAGCAGCCAGGACCCAGGGAATTACAATGAGCAGTTCTTC. V usage is TRBV4-1 and J usage is TRBJ2-1; possible D gene TRBD1, 5 bases. This CDR3 has 15 residues. The germline V gene has CDR1 MGHRA and CDR2 YSYEKL. V was cut by 3 bases and J by 4 bases, with 13 bases left in between.

The chain recombines TRBV30 with TRBJ2-7, with D unclear. This CDR3 spans 13 amino acids. V dropped 0 bases and J dropped 6 bases, with 12 bases sitting between them. Germline V CDR1 and CDR2: GTSNPN, SVGIG (reference sequence). The CDR3 DNA is TGTGCCTGGAGTGTACAAGGGTCTTCCGAGCAGTACTTC. It codes for CAWSVQGSSEQYF.

The chain recombines TRBV28 with TRBJ1-2, with D possibly TRBD1 on 6 matching bases. CDR1 and CDR2 from the germline V gene are MDHEN and SYDVKM. CDR3 length: 17 amino acids. V lost 2 bases and J 2 bases, leaving 18 bases between the germline ends. In DNA, the CDR3 is TGTGCCAGCAGTTTAACCCTAGGGGGGGGCGCGAACTATGGCTACACCTTC. Encoded protein: CASSLTLGGGANYGYTF.

This clonotype came up many times. The V gene is TRBV20-1, the J gene TRBJ2-7; no clear D. CDR3 size: 15 residues. Trimming stripped 1 base from V and 3 bases from J, with 16 bases between. Germline CDR1 is DFQATT and CDR2 is SNEGSKA (reference sequence). The CDR3 DNA follows: TGCAGTGCTAGAGCCCCAAATGCGCAGGTCTACGAGCAGTACTTC. Translating it yields CSARAPNAQVYEQYF.

Notes on this clonotype: This may be a read error, as it is one base from a much larger clone. V usage is TRBV10-3 and J usage is TRBJ1-5; D possibly corresponds to TRBD1 (6 bases). This CDR3 is 14 amino acids long. CDR1 ENHRY and CDR2 SYGVKD come from the germline V gene. The CDR3 nucleotides read TGTGTCATCAGGGACAACGGTAGCAATCAGCCCCAGCATTTT. This sequence encodes CVIRDNGSNQPQHF.

J is TRBJ1-1 and V is TRBV21-1. TRBV21-1 corresponds to a pseudogene. The CDR3 is 17 residues long. In DNA, the CDR3 is TGTGCCAGCAGCTCGTGGCAACTCGAGCTCACGAACACTGAAGCTTTCTTT. Residues: CASSSWQLELTNTEAFF.

This chain connects TRBV29-1 to TRBJ1-1; D is undetermined. Trimming stripped 0 bases from V and 1 base from J, with 6 bases between. The CDR3 is 13 amino acids. Germline values: CDR1 SQVTM, CDR2 ANQGSEA. CDR3 in DNA: TGCAGCGTTGAAGATCCGGCGAACACTGAAGCTTTCTTT. This gives the protein CSVEDPANTEAFF.

The chain carries TRBV5-4 and TRBJ1-2; 7 bases align to TRBD1. V lost 2 bases and J lost 6; bases outside the gene matches: 10. Germline V gives CDR1 SGHNT, CDR2 YYREEE (reference sequence). The CDR3 covers 15 residues. The CDR3 loop is CASSLFGQEKDGYTF. Written as DNA, the CDR3 is TGTGCCAGCAGCTTATTTGGACAGGAGAAAGATGGCTACACCTTC.

This chain connects TRBV30 to TRBJ2-7; TRBD2 matches at 8 bases. Germline V gene data show CDR1 as GTSNPN and CDR2 as SVGIG (reference sequence). V lost 7 bases to trimming and J lost 6 bases; unmatched junction nucleotides: 20. This CDR3 has 16 residues. The CDR3 here is CAFAGLTGLASREQYF. CDR3 bases: TGTGCCTTTGCTGGACTCACTGGACTAGCATCGCGCGAGCAGTACTTC.